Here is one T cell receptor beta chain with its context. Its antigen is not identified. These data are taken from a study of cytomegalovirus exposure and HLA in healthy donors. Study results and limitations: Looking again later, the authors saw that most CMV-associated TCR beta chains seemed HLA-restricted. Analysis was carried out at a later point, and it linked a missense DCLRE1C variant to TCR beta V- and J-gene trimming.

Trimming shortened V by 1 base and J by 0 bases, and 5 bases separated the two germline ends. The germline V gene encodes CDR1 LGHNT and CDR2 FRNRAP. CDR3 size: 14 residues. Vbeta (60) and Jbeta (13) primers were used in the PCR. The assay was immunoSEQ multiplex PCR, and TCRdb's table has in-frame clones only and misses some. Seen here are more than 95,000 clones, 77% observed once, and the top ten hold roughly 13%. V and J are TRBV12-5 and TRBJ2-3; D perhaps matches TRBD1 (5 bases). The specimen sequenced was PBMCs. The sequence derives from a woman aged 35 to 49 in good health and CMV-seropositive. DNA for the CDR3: TGTGCTAGTGGTTTGGCAGGGAGCACAGATACGCAGTATTTT. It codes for CASGLAGSTDTQYF.